This is a list of T cell receptor beta chains from one sample in a study of vaccination effects on CD4 cells after COVID-19. The method was immunoSEQ multiplex PCR; TCRdb's version includes in-frame clones alone and lacks a portion of them. The data hold 70,000 to 75,000 clones, with roughly 70% observed a single time. No cognate antigen is known for these TCRs. Sequencing was performed on CD4+ T cells from PBMCs cultured with HCoV-OC43 spike peptides, taken before COVID-19 vaccination. Source of these receptors: a human donor who received a COVID-19 vaccine. CDR3s include the opening cysteine and the closing phenylalanine or tryptophan. A D gene is named only where the DNA matches it firmly.

v_gene | d_gene | CDR3aa
TRBV18 | TRBD2 | CASSQSGGTNKNIQYF
TRBV5-1 | TRBD1 | CASSLGRQGDSGANVLTF
TRBV20-1 | TRBD1 | CSASKQGARETQYF
TRBV5-1 | - | CASSLNGVPGNTIYF
TRBV6-5 | - | CASGRRMSSYNEQFF
TRBV9 | TRBD2 | CASSVEQGGYGIQYF
TRBV5-1 | - | CASSLKGTGNEQFF
TRBV28 | - | CAILGQGEKLFF
TRBV6-5 | - | CASSPARGPYNEQFF
TRBV27 | TRBD1 | CASSPRTGQETQYF
TRBV10-2 | - | CASSAERGRNQPQHF
TRBV4-1 | - | CASSQAGRGAGGANVLTF
TRBV18 | - | CASSPSLVQETQYF
TRBV25-1 | TRBD1 | CASRDRGLATEAFF
TRBV5-1 | - | CASSLQVSNYGYTF
TRBV2 | TRBD2 | CASTWGLSGTQYF
TRBV2 | TRBD1 | CASSDPFGTASNEKLFF
TRBV6-5 | - | CASQGPKSGNTIYF
TRBV30 | - | CAWSPWTRPLHF
TRBV25-1 | - | CASSEVASSYNEQFF
TRBV5-4 | - | CASSFGGTLNTEAFF
TRBV2 | - | CASRAGTSPLHF
TRBV30 | - | CAWTPQGGSNTIYF
TRBV7-3 | - | CASSYKNTGELFF
TRBV5-1 | - | CASSFQGEAYNEQFF
TRBV29-1 | TRBD1 | CSVDRGLDTGELFF
TRBV6-2/TRBV6-3 | TRBD1 | CASSYRTGVGDTQYF
TRBV5-1 | - | CASNPAGANVLTF
TRBV19 | - | CASSIGGRSYNSPLHF
TRBV7-2 | - | CASSLYVNQPQHF
TRBV7-2 | - | CASSLAGLGPLFYGYTF
TRBV6-2/TRBV6-3 | - | CASSYTGNQPQHF
TRBV24-1 | TRBD1 | CAIGSGQGNEKLFF
TRBV24-1 | - | CATSDPRTDIYGYTF
TRBV6-5 | - | CASSYLGVRDEQFF
TRBV9 | - | CASSVDGAGGKLFF
TRBV19 | TRBD1 | CASSIRSTGVAQPQHF
TRBV7-2 | TRBD1 | CASSPTGARETQYF
TRBV18 | - | CASSPPGRVEEGYTF
TRBV5-1 | - | CASRGTEYPYNSPLHF
TRBV19 | - | CASSMERMSYNEQFF
TRBV7-2 | TRBD1 | CASSLQGAGETQYF
TRBV21-1 | - | CASSKGPGGVGETQYF
TRBV19 | - | CASSPGSSGNTIYF
TRBV12-3/TRBV12-4 | - | CASSWGDTDTQYF
TRBV6-1 | - | CASSERVEGENIQYF